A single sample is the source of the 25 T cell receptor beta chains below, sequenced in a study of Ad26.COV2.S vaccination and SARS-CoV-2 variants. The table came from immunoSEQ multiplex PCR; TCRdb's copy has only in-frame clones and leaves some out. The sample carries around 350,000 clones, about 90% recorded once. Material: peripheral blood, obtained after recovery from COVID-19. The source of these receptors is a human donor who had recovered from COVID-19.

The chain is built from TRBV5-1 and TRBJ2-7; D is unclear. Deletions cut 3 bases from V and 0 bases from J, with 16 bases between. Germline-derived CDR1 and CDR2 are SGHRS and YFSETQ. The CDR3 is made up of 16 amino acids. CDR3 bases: TGCGCCAGCAGCTCCCCCGAGCATCCGATCTCCTACGAGCAGTACTTC. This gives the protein CASSSPEHPISYEQYF.

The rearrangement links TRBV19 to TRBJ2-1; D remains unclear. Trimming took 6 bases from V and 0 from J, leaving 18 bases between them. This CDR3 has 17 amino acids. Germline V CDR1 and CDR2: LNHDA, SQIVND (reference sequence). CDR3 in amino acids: CASRPASSGRSYNEQFF. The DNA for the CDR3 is TGTGCCAGTAGGCCGGCCTCCTCCGGGCGCTCCTACAATGAGCAGTTCTTC.

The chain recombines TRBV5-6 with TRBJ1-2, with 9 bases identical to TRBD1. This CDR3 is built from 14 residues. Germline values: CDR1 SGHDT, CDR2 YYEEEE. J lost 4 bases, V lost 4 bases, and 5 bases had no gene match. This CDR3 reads CASSTTGGVYGYTF. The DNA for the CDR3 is TGTGCCAGCAGCACCACAGGGGGCGTCTATGGCTACACCTTC.

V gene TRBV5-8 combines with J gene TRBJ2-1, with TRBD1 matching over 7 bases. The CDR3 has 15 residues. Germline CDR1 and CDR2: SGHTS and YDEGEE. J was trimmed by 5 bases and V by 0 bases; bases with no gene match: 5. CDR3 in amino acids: CASSLGTGADNEQFF. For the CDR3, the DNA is TGTGCCAGCAGCTTGGGTACAGGGGCAGACAATGAGCAGTTCTTC.

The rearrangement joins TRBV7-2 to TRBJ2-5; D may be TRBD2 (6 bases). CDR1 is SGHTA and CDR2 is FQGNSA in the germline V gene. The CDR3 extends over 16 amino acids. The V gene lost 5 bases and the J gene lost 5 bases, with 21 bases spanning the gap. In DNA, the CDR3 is TGTGCCAGCAGCCCCCGGGAGCCTTATCGGGGGGAGACCCAGTACTTC. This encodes CASSPREPYRGETQYF.

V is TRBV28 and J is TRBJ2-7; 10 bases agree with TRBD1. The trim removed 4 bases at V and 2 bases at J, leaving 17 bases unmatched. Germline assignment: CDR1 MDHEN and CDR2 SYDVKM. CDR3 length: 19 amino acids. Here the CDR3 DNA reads TGTGCCAGCAGTTCTCCGGGACAGGGGCTCTTTCCACCGCCCTACGAGCAGTACTTC. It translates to CASSSPGQGLFPPPYEQYF.

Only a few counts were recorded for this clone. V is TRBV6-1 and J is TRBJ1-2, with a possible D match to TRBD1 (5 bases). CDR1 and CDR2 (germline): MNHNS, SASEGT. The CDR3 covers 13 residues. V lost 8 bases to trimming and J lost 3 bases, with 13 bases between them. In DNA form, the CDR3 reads TGTGCCAGCGAGGGGCCGGTGGACTATGGCTACACCTTC. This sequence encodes CASEGPVDYGYTF.

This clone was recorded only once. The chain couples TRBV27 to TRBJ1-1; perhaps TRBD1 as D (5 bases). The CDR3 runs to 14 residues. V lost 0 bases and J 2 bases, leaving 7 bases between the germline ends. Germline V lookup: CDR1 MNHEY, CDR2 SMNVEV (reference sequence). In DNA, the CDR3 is TGTGCCAGCAGTTTATCTGGGGGAAACACTGAAGCTTTCTTT. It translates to CASSLSGGNTEAFF.

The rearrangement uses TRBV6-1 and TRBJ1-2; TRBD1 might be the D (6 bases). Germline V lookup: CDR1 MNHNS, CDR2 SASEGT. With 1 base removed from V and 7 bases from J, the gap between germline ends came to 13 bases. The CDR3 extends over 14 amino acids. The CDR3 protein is CASSEVVGGRGYTF. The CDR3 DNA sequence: TGTGCCAGCAGTGAAGTTGTAGGGGGACGTGGCTACACCTTC.

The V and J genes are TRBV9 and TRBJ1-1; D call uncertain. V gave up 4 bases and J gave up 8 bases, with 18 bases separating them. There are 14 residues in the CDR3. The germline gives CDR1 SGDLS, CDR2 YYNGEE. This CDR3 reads CASSPLFEVGEAFF. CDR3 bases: TGTGCCAGCAGCCCCTTGTTTGAGGTAGGAGAAGCTTTCTTT.

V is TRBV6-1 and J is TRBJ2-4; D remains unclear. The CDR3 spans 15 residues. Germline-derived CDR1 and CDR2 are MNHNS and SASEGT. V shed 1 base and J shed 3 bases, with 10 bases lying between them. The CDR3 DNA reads TGTGCCAGCAGTGAAGGATGGGTTGGCAAAAACATTCAGTACTTC. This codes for CASSEGWVGKNIQYF.

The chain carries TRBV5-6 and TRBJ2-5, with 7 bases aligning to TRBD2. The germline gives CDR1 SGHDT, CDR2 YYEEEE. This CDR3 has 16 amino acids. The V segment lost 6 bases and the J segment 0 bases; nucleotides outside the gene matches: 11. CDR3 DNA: TGTGCCAGCATGAGTCCCAGCGGGGATTACCAAGAGACCCAGTACTTC. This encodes CASMSPSGDYQETQYF.

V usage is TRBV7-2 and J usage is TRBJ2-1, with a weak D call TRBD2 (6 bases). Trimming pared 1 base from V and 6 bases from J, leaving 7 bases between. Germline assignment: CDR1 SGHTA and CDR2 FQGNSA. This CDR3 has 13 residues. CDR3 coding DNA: TGTGCCAGCAGCTTAGGACTAGTCAATGAGCAGTTCTTC. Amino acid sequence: CASSLGLVNEQFF.

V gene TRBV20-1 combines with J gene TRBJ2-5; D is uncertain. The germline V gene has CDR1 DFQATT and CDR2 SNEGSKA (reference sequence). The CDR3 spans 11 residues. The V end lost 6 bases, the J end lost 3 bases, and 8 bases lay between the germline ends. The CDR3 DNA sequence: TGCAGTGCGGCACCAAAAGAGACCCAGTACTTC. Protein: CSAAPKETQYF.

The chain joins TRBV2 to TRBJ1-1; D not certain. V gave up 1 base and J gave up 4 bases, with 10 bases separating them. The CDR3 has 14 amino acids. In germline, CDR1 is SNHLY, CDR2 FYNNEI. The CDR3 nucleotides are TGTGCCAGCAGTGAAGTCGGGTTGGGCACTGAAGCTTTCTTT. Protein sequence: CASSEVGLGTEAFF.

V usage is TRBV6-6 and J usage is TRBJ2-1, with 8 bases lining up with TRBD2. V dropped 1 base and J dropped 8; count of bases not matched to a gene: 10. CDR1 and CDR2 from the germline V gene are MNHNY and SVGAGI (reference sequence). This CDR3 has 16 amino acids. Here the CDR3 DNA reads TGTGCCAGCAGTTACTATACCGGGGGGGTTGGCGATGAGCAGTTCTTC. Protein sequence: CASSYYTGGVGDEQFF.

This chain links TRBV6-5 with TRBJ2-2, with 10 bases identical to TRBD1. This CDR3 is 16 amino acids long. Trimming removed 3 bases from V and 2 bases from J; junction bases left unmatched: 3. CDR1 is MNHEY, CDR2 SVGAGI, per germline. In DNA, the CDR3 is TGTGCCAGCAGTTATTCGACAGGGGGCAACACCGGGGAGCTGTTTTTT. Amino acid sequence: CASSYSTGGNTGELFF.

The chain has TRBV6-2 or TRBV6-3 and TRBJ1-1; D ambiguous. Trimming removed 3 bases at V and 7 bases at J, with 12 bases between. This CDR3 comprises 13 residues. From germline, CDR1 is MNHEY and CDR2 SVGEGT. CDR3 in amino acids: CASSYKAGGEAFF. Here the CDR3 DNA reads TGTGCCAGCAGTTATAAGGCCGGTGGTGAAGCTTTCTTT.

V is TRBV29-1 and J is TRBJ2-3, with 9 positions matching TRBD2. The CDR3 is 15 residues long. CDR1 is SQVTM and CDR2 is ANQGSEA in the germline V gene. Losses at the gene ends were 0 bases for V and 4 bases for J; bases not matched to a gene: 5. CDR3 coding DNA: TGCAGCGTTGAAGAAGGGCGCGGGGGGGCAGATACGCAGTATTTT. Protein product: CSVEEGRGGADTQYF.

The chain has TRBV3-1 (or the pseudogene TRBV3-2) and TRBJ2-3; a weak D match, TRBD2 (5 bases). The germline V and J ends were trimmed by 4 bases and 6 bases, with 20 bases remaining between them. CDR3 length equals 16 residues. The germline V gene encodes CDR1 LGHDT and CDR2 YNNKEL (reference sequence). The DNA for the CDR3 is TGTGCCAGCAGCCGAAAAGGCGGGTTCAGTCCCGATACGCAGTATTTT. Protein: CASSRKGGFSPDTQYF.

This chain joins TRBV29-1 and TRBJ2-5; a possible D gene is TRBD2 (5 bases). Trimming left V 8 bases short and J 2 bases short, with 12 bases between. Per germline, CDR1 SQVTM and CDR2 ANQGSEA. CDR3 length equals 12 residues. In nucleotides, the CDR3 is TGCAGCACTAGGCGTTCTCAAGAGACCCAGTACTTC. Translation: CSTRRSQETQYF.

CDR3: CASSTGGGEWQYF. CDR3 bases: TGTGCCAGCAGCACCGGGGGAGGGGAGTGGCAGTACTTC. The chain uses TRBV9 and TRBJ2-7; 7 nucleotides line up with TRBD2. The CDR3 extends over 13 amino acids. J lost 9 bases, V lost 4 bases, and 10 bases had no gene match. The germline gives CDR1 SGDLS, CDR2 YYNGEE. The full variable domain, with the rest looked up from reference TRBV9 and TRBJ2-7, is DSGVTQTPKHLITATGQRVTLRCSPRSGDLSVYWYQQSLDQGLQFLIQYYNGEERAKGNILERFSAQQFPDLHSELNLSSLELGDSALYFCASSTGGGEWQYFGPGTRLTVT.

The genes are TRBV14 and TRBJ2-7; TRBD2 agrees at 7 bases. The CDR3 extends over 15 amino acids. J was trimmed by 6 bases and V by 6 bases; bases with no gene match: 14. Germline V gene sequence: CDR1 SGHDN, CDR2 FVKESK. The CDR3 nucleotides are TGTGCCAGCAGGCCAAGGTCGGGACTACCAAGCGAGCAGTACTTC. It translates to CASRPRSGLPSEQYF.

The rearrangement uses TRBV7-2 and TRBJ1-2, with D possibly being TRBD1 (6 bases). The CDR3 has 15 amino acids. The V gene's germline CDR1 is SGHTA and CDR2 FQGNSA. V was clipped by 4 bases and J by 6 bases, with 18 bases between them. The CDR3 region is CASSSYREIGNGYTF. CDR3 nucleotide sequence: TGTGCCAGCAGCTCGTACAGGGAAATCGGCAATGGCTACACCTTC.

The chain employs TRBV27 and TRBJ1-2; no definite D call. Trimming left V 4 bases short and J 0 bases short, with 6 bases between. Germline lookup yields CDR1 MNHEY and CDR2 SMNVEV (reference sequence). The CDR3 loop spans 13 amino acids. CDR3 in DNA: TGTGCCAGCAGTTCTGGGGCTAACTATGGCTACACCTTC. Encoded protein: CASSSGANYGYTF.